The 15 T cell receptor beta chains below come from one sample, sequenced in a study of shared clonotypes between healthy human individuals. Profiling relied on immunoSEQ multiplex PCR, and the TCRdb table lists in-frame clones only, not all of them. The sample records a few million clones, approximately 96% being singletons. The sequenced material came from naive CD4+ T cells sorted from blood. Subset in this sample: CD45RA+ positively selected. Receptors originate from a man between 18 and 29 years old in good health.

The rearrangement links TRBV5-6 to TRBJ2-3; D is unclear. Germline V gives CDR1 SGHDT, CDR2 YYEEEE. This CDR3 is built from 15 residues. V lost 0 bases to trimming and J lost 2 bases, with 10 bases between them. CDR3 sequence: CASSLVTTFTDTQYF. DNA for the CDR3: TGTGCCAGCAGCTTGGTAACTACCTTCACAGATACGCAGTATTTT.

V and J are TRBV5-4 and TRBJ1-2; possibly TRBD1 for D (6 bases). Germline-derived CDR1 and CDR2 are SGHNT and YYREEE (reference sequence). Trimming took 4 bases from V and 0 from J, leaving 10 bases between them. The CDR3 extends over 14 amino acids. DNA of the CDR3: TGTGCCAGCAGCCGGGACACGACTAACTATGGCTACACCTTC. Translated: CASSRDTTNYGYTF.

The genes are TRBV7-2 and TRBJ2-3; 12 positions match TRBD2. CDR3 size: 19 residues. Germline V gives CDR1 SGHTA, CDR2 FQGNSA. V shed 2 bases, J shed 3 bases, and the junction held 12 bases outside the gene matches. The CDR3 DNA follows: TGTGCCAGCAGCTTATTGGTCATACTAGCGGGGGGTCGAACAGATACGCAGTATTTT. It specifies CASSLLVILAGGRTDTQYF. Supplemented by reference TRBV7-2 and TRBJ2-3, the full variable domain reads GAGVSQSPSNKVTEKGKDVELRCDPISGHTALYWYRQSLGQGLEFLIYFQGNSAPDKSGLPSDRFSAERTGGSVSTLTIQRTQQEDSAVYLCASSLLVILAGGRTDTQYFGPGTRLTVL.

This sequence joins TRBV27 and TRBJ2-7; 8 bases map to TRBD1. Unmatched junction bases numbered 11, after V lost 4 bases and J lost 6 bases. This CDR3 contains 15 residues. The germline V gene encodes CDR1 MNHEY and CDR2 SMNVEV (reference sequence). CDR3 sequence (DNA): TGTGCCAGCAGTTCCCAATCCGGTACAGGGGGCGAGCAGTACTTC. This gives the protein CASSSQSGTGGEQYF.

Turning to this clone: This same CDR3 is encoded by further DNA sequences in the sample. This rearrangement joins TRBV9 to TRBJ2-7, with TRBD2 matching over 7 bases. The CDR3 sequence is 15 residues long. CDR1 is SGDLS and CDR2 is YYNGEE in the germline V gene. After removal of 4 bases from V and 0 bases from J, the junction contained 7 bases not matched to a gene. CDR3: CASSPQRGSSYEQYF. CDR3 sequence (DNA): TGTGCCAGCAGCCCTCAGCGCGGGAGCTCCTACGAGCAGTACTTC.

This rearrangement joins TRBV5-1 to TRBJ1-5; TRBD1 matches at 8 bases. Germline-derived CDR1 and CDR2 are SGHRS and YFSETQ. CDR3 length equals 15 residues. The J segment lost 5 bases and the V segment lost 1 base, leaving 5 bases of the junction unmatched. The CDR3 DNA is TGCGCCAGCAGCTTGTCCTCAGGGGGCGATCAGCCCCAGCATTTT. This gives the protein CASSLSSGGDQPQHF.

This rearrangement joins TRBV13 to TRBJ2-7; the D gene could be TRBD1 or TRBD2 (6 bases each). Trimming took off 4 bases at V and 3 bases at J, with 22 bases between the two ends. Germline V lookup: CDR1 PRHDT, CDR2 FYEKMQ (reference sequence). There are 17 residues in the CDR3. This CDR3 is CASSSLGGGGFSYEQYF. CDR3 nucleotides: TGTGCCAGCAGCTCCCTCGGCGGAGGGGGATTTAGCTACGAGCAGTACTTC.

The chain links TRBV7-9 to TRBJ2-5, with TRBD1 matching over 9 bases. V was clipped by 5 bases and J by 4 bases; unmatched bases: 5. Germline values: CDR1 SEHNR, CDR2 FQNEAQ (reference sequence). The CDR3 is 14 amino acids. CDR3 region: CASSVTGGPETQYF. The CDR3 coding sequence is TGTGCCAGCAGCGTAACAGGGGGCCCAGAGACCCAGTACTTC.

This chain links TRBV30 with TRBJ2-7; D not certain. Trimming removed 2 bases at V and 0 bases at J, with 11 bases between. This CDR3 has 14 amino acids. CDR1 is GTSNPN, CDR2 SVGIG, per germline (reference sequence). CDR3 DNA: TGTGCCTGGAGTAACATAGGAGTCTCCTACGAGCAGTACTTC. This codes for CAWSNIGVSYEQYF.

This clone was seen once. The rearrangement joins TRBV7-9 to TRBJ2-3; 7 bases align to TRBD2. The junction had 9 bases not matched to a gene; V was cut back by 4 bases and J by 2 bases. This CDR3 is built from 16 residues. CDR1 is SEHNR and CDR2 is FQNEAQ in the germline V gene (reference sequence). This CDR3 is CASSWGDYQYTDTQYF. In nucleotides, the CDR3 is TGTGCCAGCAGCTGGGGGGACTATCAGTACACAGATACGCAGTATTTT.

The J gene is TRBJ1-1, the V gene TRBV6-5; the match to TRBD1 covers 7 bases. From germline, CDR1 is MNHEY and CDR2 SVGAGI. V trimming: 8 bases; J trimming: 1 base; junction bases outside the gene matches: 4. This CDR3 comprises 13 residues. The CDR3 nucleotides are TGTGCCAGCGCCGGACAGGCGAACACTGAAGCTTTCTTT. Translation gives CASAGQANTEAFF.

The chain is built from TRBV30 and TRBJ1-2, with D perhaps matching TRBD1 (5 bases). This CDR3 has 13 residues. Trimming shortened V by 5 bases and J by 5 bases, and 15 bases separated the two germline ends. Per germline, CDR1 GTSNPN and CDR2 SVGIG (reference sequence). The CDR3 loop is CAWGPGLLYGYTF. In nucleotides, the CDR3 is TGTGCCTGGGGCCCGGGGCTGCTATATGGCTACACCTTC.

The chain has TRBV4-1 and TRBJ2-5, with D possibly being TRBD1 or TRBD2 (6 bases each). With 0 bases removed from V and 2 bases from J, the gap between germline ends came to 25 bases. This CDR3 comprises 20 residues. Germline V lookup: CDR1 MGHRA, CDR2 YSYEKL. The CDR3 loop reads CASSQDTGQGNPGVQETQYF. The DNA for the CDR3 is TGCGCCAGCAGCCAAGATACAGGGCAGGGGAACCCGGGGGTGCAAGAGACCCAGTACTTC.

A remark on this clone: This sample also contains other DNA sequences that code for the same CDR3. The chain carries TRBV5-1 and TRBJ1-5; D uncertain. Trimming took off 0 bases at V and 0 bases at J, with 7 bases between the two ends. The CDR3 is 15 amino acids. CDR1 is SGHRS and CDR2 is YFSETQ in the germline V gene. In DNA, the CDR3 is TGCGCCAGCAGCTTGGAAGGGAATAGCAATCAGCCCCAGCATTTT. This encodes CASSLEGNSNQPQHF.

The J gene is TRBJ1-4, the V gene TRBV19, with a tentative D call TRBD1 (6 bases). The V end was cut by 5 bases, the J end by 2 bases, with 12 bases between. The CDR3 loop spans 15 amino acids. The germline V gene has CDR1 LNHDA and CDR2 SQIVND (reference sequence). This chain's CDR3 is CASSPGAITNEKLFF. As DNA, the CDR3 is TGTGCCAGTAGTCCGGGGGCCATCACTAATGAAAAACTGTTTTTT.